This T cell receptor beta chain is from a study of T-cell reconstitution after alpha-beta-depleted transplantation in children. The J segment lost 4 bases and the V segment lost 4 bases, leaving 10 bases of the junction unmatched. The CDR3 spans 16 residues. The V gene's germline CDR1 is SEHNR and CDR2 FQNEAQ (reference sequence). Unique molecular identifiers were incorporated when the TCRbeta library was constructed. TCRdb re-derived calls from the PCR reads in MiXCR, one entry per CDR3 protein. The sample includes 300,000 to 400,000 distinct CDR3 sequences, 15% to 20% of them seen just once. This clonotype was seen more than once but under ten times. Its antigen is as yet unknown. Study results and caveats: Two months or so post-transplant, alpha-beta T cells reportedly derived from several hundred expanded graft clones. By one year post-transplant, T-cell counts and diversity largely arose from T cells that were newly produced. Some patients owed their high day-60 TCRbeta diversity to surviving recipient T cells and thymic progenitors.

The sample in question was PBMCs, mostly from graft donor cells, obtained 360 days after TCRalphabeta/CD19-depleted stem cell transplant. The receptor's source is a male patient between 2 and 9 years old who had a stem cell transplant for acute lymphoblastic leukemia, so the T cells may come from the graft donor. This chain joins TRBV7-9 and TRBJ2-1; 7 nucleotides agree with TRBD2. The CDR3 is CASSSQGLVSYNEQFF. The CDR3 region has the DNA TGTGCCAGCAGCTCCCAAGGACTAGTATCTTACAATGAGCAGTTCTTC.